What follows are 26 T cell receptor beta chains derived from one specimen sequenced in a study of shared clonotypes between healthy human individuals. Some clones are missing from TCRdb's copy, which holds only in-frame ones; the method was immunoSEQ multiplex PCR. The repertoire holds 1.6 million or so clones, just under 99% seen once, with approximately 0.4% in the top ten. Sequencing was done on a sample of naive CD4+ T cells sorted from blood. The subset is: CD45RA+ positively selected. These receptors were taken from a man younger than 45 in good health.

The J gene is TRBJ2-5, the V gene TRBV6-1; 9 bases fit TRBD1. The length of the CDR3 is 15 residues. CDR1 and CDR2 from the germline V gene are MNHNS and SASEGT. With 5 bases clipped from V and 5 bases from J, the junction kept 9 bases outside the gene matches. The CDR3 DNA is TGTGCCAGCAGTCCGGGACAGGGAGGATCCGAGACCCAGTACTTC. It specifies CASSPGQGGSETQYF.

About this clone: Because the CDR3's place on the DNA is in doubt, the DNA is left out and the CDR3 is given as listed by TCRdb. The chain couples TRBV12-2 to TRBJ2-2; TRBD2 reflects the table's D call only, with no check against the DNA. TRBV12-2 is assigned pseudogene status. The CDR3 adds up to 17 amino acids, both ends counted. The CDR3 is CASRLVAAGSRAGELFF.

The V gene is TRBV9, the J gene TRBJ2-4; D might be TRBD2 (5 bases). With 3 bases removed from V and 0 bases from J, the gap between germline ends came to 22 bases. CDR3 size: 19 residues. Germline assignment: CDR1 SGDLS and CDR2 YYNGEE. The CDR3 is CASSETNGELNLAKNIQYF. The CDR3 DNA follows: TGTGCCAGCAGCGAGACAAACGGGGAACTTAACTTAGCCAAAAACATTCAGTACTTC.

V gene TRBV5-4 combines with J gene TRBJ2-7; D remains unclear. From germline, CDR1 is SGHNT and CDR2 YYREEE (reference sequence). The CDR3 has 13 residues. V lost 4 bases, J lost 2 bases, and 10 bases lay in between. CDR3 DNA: TGTGCCAGCAGCCGGACCGATACCTACGAGCAGTACTTC. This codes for CASSRTDTYEQYF.

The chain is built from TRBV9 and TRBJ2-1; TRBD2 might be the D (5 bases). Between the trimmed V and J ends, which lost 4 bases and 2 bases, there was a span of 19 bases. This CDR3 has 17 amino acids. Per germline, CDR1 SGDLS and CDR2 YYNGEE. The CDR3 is CASSPRLAEEAYNEQFF. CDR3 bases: TGTGCCAGCAGCCCCCGGCTAGCCGAAGAGGCCTACAATGAGCAGTTCTTC.

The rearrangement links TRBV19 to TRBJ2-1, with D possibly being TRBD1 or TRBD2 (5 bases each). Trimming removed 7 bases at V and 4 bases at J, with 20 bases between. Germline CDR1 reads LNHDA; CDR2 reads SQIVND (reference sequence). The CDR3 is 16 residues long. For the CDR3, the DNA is TGTGCCAGTACAACCGACCCAGGGAGAGGGTACAATGAGCAGTTCTTC. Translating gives CASTTDPGRGYNEQFF.

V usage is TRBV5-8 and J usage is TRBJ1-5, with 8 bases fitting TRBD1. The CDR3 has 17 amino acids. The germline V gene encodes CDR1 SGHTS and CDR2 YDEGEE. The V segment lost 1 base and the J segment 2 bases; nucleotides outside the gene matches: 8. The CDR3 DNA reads TGTGCCAGCAGCTTGCCCCAGGGGGCGCCGGGCAATCAGCCCCAGCATTTT. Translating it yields CASSLPQGAPGNQPQHF.

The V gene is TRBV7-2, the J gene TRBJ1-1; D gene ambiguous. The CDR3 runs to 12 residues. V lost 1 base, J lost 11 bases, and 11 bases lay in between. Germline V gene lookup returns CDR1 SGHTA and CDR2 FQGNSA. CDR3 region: CASSLDAGGAFF. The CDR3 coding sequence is TGTGCCAGCAGCTTAGACGCGGGAGGCGCTTTCTTT.

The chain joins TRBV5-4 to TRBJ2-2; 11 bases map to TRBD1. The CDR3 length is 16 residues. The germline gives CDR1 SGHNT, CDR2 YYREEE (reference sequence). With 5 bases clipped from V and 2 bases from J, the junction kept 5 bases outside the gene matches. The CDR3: CASRQDRGPNTGELFF. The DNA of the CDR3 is TGTGCCAGCAGACAGGACAGGGGGCCCAACACCGGGGAGCTGTTTTTT.

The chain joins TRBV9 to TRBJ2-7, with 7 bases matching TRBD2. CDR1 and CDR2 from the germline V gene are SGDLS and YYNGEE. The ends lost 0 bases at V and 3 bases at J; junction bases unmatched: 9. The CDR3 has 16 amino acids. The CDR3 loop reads CASSVGLGGVDYEQYF. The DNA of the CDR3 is TGTGCCAGCAGCGTAGGGCTTGGGGGGGTGGACTACGAGCAGTACTTC.

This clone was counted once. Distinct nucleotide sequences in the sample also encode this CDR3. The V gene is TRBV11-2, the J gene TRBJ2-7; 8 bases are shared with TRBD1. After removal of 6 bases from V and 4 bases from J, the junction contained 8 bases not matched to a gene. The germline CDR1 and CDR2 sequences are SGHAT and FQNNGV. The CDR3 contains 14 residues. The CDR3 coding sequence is TGTGCCAGCAGTCTCGACAGGGGCCTTTACGAGCAGTACTTC. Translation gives CASSLDRGLYEQYF.

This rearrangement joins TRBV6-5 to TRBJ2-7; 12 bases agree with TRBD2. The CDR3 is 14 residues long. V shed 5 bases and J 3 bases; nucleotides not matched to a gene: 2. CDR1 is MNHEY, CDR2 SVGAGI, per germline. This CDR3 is CASSVLAGGYEQYF. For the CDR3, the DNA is TGTGCCAGCAGTGTACTAGCGGGAGGCTACGAGCAGTACTTC.

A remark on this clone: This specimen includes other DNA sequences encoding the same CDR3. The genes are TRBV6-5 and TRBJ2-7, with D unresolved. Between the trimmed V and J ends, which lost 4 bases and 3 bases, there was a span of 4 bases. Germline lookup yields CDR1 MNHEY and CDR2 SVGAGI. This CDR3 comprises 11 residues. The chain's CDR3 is CASSSYYEQYF. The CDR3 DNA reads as TGTGCCAGCAGTTCCTACTACGAGCAGTACTTC.

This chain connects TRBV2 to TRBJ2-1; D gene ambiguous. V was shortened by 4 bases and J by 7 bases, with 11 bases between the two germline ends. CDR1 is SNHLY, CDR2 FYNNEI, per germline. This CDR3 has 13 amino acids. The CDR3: CASSVNRENEQFF. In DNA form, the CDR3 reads TGTGCCAGCAGTGTGAATCGAGAGAATGAGCAGTTCTTC.

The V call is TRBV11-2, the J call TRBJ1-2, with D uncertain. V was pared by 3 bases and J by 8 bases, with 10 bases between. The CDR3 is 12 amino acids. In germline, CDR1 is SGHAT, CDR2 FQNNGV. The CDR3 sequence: CASSFPMGGYTF. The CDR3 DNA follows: TGTGCCAGCAGCTTCCCCATGGGAGGCTACACCTTC.

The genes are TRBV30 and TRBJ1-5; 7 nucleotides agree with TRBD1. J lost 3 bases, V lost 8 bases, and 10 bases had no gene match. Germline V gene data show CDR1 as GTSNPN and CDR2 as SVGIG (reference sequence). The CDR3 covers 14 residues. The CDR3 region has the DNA TGTGCCGCAAGACAGGGTCGGGACAATCAGCCCCAGCATTTT. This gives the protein CAARQGRDNQPQHF.

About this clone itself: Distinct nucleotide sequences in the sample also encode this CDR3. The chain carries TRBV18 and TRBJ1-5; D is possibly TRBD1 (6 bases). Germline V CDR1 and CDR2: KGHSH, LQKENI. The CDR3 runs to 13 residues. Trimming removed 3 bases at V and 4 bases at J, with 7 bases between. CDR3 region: CASSPRGNQPQHF. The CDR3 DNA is TGTGCCAGCTCACCGAGGGGGAATCAGCCCCAGCATTTT.

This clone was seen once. CDR3 loop: CASSEFPGQVGGYTF. Written as DNA, the CDR3 is TGTGCCAGCAGTGAATTCCCTGGACAGGTTGGCGGCTACACCTTC. The rearrangement uses TRBV25-1 and TRBJ1-2; 7 bases align to TRBD1. Germline V CDR1 and CDR2: MGHDK, SYGVNS. There are 15 residues in the CDR3. J gave up 8 bases and V 1 base, and 10 bases lay outside the gene matches.

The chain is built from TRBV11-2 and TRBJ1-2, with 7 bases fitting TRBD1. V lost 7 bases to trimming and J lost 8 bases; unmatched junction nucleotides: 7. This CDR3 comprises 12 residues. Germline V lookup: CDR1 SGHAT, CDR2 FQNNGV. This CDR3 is CASTPDRAGYTF. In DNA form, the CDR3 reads TGTGCCAGCACCCCCGACAGGGCCGGCTACACCTTC.

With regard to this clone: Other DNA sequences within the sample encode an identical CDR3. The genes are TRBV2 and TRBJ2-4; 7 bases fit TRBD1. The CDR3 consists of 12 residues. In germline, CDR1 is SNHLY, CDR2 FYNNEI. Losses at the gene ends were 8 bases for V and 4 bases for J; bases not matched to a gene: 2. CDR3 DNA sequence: TGTGCCAGCGGGGACAGAAAAAACATTCAGTACTTC. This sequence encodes CASGDRKNIQYF. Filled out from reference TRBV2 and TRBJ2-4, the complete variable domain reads EPEVTQTPSHQVTQMGQEVILRCVPISNHLYFYWYRQILGQKVEFLVSFYNNEISEKSEIFDDQFSVERPDGSNFTLKIRSTKLEDSAMYFCASGDRKNIQYFGAGTRLSVL.

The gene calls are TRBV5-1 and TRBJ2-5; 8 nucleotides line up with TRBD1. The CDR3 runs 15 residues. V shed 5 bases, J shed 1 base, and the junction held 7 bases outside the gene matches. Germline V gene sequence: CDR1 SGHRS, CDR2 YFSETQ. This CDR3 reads CASRITGGIQETQYF. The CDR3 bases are TGCGCCAGCAGGATCACAGGGGGTATCCAAGAGACCCAGTACTTC. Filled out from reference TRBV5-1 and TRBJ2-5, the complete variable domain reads KAGVTQTPRYLIKTRGQQVTLSCSPISGHRSVSWYQQTPGQGLQFLFEYFSETQRNKGNFPGRFSGRQFSNSRSEMNVSTLELGDSALYLCASRITGGIQETQYFGPGTRLLVL.

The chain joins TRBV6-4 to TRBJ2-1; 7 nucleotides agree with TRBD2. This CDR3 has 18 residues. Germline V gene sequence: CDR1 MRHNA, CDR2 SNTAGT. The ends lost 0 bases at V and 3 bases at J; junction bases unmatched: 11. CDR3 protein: CASSDSNRQRGFYNEQFF. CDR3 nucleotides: TGTGCCAGCAGTGACTCGAACCGGCAGCGGGGATTCTACAATGAGCAGTTCTTC.

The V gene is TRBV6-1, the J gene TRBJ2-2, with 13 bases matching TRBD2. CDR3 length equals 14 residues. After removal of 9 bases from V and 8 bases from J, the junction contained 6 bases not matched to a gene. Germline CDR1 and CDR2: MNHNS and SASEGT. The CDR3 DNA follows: TGTGCCAGTTCGGGACTAGCGGGATTTGGGGAGCTGTTTTTT. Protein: CASSGLAGFGELFF.

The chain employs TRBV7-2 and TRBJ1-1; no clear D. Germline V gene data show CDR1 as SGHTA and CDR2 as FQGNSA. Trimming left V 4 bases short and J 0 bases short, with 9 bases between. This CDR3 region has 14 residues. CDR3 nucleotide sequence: TGTGCCAGCAGCTGGAGGTTAATGAACACTGAAGCTTTCTTT. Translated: CASSWRLMNTEAFF.

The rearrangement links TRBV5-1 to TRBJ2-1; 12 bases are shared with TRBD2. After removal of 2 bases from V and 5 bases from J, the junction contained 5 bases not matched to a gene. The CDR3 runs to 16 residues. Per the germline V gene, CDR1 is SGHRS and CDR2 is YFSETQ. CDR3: CASSFGLAGPHNEQFF. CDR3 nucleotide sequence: TGCGCCAGCAGCTTTGGACTAGCGGGACCCCACAATGAGCAGTTCTTC.

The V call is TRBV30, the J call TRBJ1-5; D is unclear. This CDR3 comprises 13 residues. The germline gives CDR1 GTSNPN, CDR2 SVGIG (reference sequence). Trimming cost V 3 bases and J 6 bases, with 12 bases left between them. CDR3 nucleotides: TGTGCCTGGAGCCTAGACCCTTCTCAGCCCCAGCATTTT. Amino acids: CAWSLDPSQPQHF.